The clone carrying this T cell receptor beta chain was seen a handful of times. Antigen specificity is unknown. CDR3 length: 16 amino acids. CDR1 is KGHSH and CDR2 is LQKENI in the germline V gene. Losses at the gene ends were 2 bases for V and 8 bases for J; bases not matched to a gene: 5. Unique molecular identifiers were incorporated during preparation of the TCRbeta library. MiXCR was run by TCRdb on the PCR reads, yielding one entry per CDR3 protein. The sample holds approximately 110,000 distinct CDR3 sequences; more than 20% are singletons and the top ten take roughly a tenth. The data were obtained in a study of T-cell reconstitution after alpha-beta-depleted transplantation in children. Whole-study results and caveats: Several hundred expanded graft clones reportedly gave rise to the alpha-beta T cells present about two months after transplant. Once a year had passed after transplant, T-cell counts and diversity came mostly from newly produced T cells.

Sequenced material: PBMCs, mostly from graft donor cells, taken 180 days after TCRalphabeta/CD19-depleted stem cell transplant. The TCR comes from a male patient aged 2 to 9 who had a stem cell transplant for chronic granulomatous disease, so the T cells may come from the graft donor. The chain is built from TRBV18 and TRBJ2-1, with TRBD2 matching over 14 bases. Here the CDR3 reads CASSPKGLAGDHEQFF. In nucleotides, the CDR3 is TGTGCCAGCTCACCAAAGGGACTAGCGGGAGATCATGAGCAGTTCTTC. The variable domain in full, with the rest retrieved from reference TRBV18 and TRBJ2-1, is NAGVMQNPRHLVRRRGQEARLRCSPMKGHSHVYWYRQLPEEGLKFMVYLQKENIIDESGMPKERFSAEFPKEGPSILRIQQVVRGDSAAYFCASSPKGLAGDHEQFFGPGTRLTVL.